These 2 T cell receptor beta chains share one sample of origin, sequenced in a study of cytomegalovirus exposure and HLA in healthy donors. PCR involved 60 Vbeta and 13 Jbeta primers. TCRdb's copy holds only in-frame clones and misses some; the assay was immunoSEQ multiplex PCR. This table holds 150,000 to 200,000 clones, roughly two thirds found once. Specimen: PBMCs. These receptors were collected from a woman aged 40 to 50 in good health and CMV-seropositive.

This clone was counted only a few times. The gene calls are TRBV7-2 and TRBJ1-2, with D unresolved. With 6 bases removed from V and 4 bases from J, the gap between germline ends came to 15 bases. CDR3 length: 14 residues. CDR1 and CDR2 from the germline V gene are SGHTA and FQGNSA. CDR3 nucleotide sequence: TGTGCCAGCAGTGATAAGAGCAGGATCTATGGCTACACCTTC. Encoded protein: CASSDKSRIYGYTF.

The DNA of the CDR3 is TGTGCCAGCAGCACCCGTGAGGGTGGGGATGAGCAGTTCTTC. It is translated as CASSTREGGDEQFF. This chain connects TRBV11-2 to TRBJ2-1, with D perhaps matching TRBD2 (5 bases). Germline assignment: CDR1 SGHAT and CDR2 FQNNGV. V was cut by 5 bases and J by 8 bases, with 16 bases left in between. The CDR3 extends over 14 amino acids.